Below, 23 T cell receptor beta chains from the same sample are listed, as sequenced in a study of T-cell reconstitution after alpha-beta-depleted transplantation in children. Preparation of the TCRbeta library involved a method that used unique molecular identifiers. TCRdb called the PCR reads again in MiXCR, with one record for every CDR3 protein. The sample has around 700,000 distinct CDR3 sequences, under 15% seen once; the top ten hold around 0.79%. This material consisted of PBMCs, taken before TCRalphabeta/CD19-depleted stem cell transplant. These receptors all stem from a girl aged 2 to 10 with congenital amegakaryocytic thrombocytopenia, due to receive a stem cell transplant.

This clonotype was seen a few times. This chain uses TRBV20-1 with TRBJ2-1; perhaps TRBD1 as D (6 bases). CDR3 length equals 12 residues. From germline, CDR1 is DFQATT and CDR2 SNEGSKA (reference sequence). Trimming stripped 5 bases from V and 4 bases from J, with 9 bases between. The CDR3 is CSASTGYNEQFF. The CDR3 bases are TGCAGTGCTTCTACAGGGTACAATGAGCAGTTCTTC.

This clonotype showed up many times. The chain couples TRBV14 to TRBJ2-3; TRBD2 is a possible D gene (6 bases). The germline V gene has CDR1 SGHDN and CDR2 FVKESK. V was pared by 0 bases and J by 1 base, with 11 bases between. This CDR3 spans 16 amino acids. The CDR3 DNA reads as TGTGCCAGCAGCCAAGATCCAGCGGGCGGCACAGATACGCAGTATTTT. Its protein product is CASSQDPAGGTDTQYF.

The chain is built from TRBV12-3 or TRBV12-4 and TRBJ2-1, with D unresolved. The CDR3 length is 16 residues. V lost 5 bases and J 6 bases, leaving 20 bases between the germline ends. The CDR3, as DNA: TGTGCCAGCAGTCATACTTTAGGCTACCCGGGCAATGAGCAGTTCTTC. Translated: CASSHTLGYPGNEQFF.

This clonotype was seen repeatedly, ten times or more. The gene calls are TRBV20-1 and TRBJ2-7; tentative D call: TRBD1 (6 bases). The length of the CDR3 is 13 residues. CDR1 and CDR2 (germline): DFQATT, SNEGSKA (reference sequence). Trimming left V 5 bases short and J 4 bases short, with 15 bases between. The CDR3: CSARPGHRYEQYF. The CDR3 bases are TGCAGTGCTCGACCGGGACACCGGTACGAGCAGTACTTC.

This clonotype was detected a few times. The chain has TRBV7-9 and TRBJ1-1; 9 nucleotides match TRBD1. J gave up 5 bases and V 1 base, and 5 bases lay outside the gene matches. This CDR3 is 15 amino acids long. Germline V gene data show CDR1 as SEHNR and CDR2 as FQNEAQ (reference sequence). DNA for the CDR3: TGTGCCAGCAGCTTAGAAGGGACAGGGTATACTGAAGCTTTCTTT. Translation gives CASSLEGTGYTEAFF. Supplemented by reference TRBV7-9 and TRBJ1-1, the full variable domain reads DTGVSQNPRHKITKRGQNVTFRCDPISEHNRLYWYRQTLGQGPEFLTYFQNEAQLEKSRLLSDRFSAERPKGSFSTLEIQRTEQGDSAMYLCASSLEGTGYTEAFFGQGTRLTVV.

The table lists this clonotype with many counts. The V and J genes are TRBV20-1 and TRBJ2-1, with 7 bases identical to TRBD2. The CDR3 runs to 13 residues. Germline V gives CDR1 DFQATT, CDR2 SNEGSKA (reference sequence). With 4 bases clipped from V and 5 bases from J, the junction kept 5 bases outside the gene matches. The CDR3 nucleotides are TGCAGTGCTATCGGGGGGACTAACAATGAGCAGTTCTTC. Translating it yields CSAIGGTNNEQFF.

This clonotype was seen repeatedly, ten times or more. The J gene is TRBJ2-7, the V gene TRBV10-3, with TRBD1 matching over 8 bases. The CDR3 is made up of 13 amino acids. The J segment lost 4 bases and the V segment lost 7 bases, leaving 6 bases of the junction unmatched. Germline lookup yields CDR1 ENHRY and CDR2 SYGVKD. CDR3 region: CAITAGGNYEQYF. CDR3 in DNA: TGTGCCATCACTGCAGGGGGCAATTACGAGCAGTACTTC.

The table lists this clonotype with many counts. This chain joins TRBV29-1 and TRBJ2-1; a possible D gene is TRBD2 (6 bases). Trimming removed 4 bases from V and 8 bases from J, with 9 bases in between. Germline-derived CDR1 and CDR2 are SQVTM and ANQGSEA. CDR3 length: 11 residues. CDR3 in amino acids: CSVASVDEQFF. CDR3 sequence (DNA): TGCAGCGTTGCTAGCGTCGATGAGCAGTTCTTC.

The chain couples TRBV5-6 to TRBJ2-2; D uncertain. V lost 9 bases and J lost 7, with 16 bases in between. In germline, CDR1 is SGHDT, CDR2 YYEEEE. The CDR3 totals 13 residues. CDR3 amino acids: CAMGAGRHGELFF. The CDR3 nucleotides read TGTGCCATGGGCGCCGGGCGTCACGGGGAGCTGTTTTTT.

V is TRBV12-3 or TRBV12-4 and J is TRBJ1-4; no firm D call. The V end lost 3 bases, the J end lost 8 bases, and 13 bases lay between the germline ends. The CDR3 covers 14 residues. The CDR3 DNA is TGTGCCAGCAGTTTGAGTAAAGGTGGCGAAAAACTGTTTTTT. Translating gives CASSLSKGGEKLFF.

This clonotype was found a few times. The chain uses TRBV20-1 and TRBJ1-4, with TRBD1 matching over 11 bases. Unmatched junction bases numbered 6, after V lost 3 bases and J lost 6 bases. CDR1 is DFQATT and CDR2 is SNEGSKA in the germline V gene (reference sequence). This CDR3 has 15 amino acids. The CDR3 DNA follows: TGCAGTGCTAGGGGGACAGGGGGTGTAGATGAAAAACTGTTTTTT. Amino acid sequence: CSARGTGGVDEKLFF.

The V call is TRBV18, the J call TRBJ2-3; no firm D call. Trimming removed 3 bases at V and 4 bases at J, with 2 bases between. CDR1 and CDR2 from the germline V gene are KGHSH and LQKENI. This CDR3 has 11 amino acids. The CDR3 protein is CASSPADTQYF. The CDR3 DNA follows: TGTGCCAGCTCACCTGCAGATACGCAGTATTTT.

This clonotype was detected many times. V and J are TRBV5-1 and TRBJ2-2; TRBD2 matches at 8 bases. In germline, CDR1 is SGHRS, CDR2 YFSETQ. V shed 2 bases and J 4 bases; nucleotides not matched to a gene: 4. This CDR3 has 15 amino acids. The CDR3 DNA follows: TGCGCCAGCAGCTTTAGCGGGATTCTCACCGGGGAGCTGTTTTTT. Its translation: CASSFSGILTGELFF.

In its sample, this clonotype was seen many times. The CDR3 loop is CASSLEGYNQPQHF. The CDR3 nucleotides read TGTGCCAGCAGCTTAGAAGGGTACAATCAGCCCCAGCATTTT. The rearrangement uses TRBV7-2 and TRBJ1-5; D call uncertain. The CDR3 loop spans 14 amino acids. The V and J ends lost 1 base and 3 bases respectively, with 7 bases between them. Germline-derived CDR1 and CDR2 are SGHTA and FQGNSA.

Only a few counts were recorded for this clonotype. The CDR3 DNA follows: TGTGCCATCAGTGAGCCATCGGGGGACTCGGAAGCTTTCTTT. Translation: CAISEPSGDSEAFF. The rearrangement links TRBV10-3 to TRBJ1-1, with D perhaps matching TRBD1 (5 bases). Trimming pared 2 bases from V and 8 bases from J, leaving 15 bases between. Germline CDR1 ENHRY, CDR2 SYGVKD. The CDR3 is made up of 14 amino acids.

This clonotype was counted ten times or more. This chain links TRBV5-1 with TRBJ2-2, with D perhaps matching TRBD1 (6 bases). Germline loops: CDR1 SGHRS, CDR2 YFSETQ. V lost 1 base and J lost 5, with 12 bases in between. The CDR3 is made up of 15 amino acids. CDR3 nucleotides: TGCGCCAGCAGCTTGAGGCGACAGGAGACCGGGGAGCTGTTTTTT. It translates to CASSLRRQETGELFF. Full variable domain (rest looked up from reference TRBV5-1 and TRBJ2-2): KAGVTQTPRYLIKTRGQQVTLSCSPISGHRSVSWYQQTPGQGLQFLFEYFSETQRNKGNFPGRFSGRQFSNSRSEMNVSTLELGDSALYLCASSLRRQETGELFFGEGSRLTVL.

This clonotype was recorded many times. The rearrangement uses TRBV12-3 or TRBV12-4 and TRBJ1-6, with TRBD1 as a possible D gene (6 bases). The CDR3 sequence is 13 residues long. Trimming pared 7 bases from V and 9 bases from J, leaving 13 bases between. The CDR3: CASIVTGGSPLHF. The CDR3 nucleotides are TGTGCCAGCATCGTGACAGGCGGTTCACCCCTCCACTTT.

The sample holds a few counts of this clonotype. This sequence joins TRBV10-3 and TRBJ2-2; tentatively, D is TRBD2 (6 bases). V lost 7 bases to trimming and J lost 6 bases, with 12 bases between them. CDR3 length equals 13 residues. Germline V gene sequence: CDR1 ENHRY, CDR2 SYGVKD. DNA for the CDR3: TGTGCCATCAAAGGAGGGGACCCCGGGGAGCTGTTTTTT. Encoded protein: CAIKGGDPGELFF.

This clonotype was seen a handful of times. The rearrangement joins TRBV5-1 to TRBJ2-7; 15 bases align to TRBD2. With V trimmed by 4 bases and J by 0 bases, 8 bases remained unmatched. The germline V gene encodes CDR1 SGHRS and CDR2 YFSETQ. The CDR3 spans 18 residues. The CDR3 DNA follows: TGCGCCAGCAGCCGGGGACTAGCGGGAGGAAGTACCTCCTACGAGCAGTACTTC. Encoded protein: CASSRGLAGGSTSYEQYF.

This clonotype occurred a few times. The chain employs TRBV5-1 and TRBJ2-7, with 7 bases matching TRBD1. Germline V gene lookup returns CDR1 SGHRS and CDR2 YFSETQ. The CDR3 has 15 residues. Trimming cost V 4 bases and J 3 bases; bases outside gene matches: 10. CDR3 sequence reads: CASSETPGQFYEQYF. The CDR3 DNA follows: TGCGCCAGCAGCGAAACCCCGGGACAGTTCTACGAGCAGTACTTC.

Ten or more counts support this clonotype. The chain employs TRBV5-1 and TRBJ2-5, with 7 bases aligning to TRBD1. V shed 3 bases, J shed 4 bases, and the junction held 12 bases outside the gene matches. CDR3 length: 16 residues. CDR1 is SGHRS, CDR2 YFSETQ, per germline. Written as DNA, the CDR3 is TGCGCCAGCAGCTCAATCCAGGGGGTTGGTTTAGAGACCCAGTACTTC. Protein sequence: CASSSIQGVGLETQYF.

This clonotype was seen many times. The V and J genes are TRBV12-3 or TRBV12-4 and TRBJ1-1; weak D call: TRBD1 (5 bases). V lost 3 bases, J lost 8 bases, and 16 bases lay in between. This CDR3 is built from 14 residues. CDR3 residues: CASSLGPSYWEAFF. The CDR3 DNA follows: TGTGCCAGCAGTTTGGGACCCTCATACTGGGAAGCTTTCTTT.

This chain connects TRBV28 to TRBJ2-5; 7 positions agree with TRBD2. After removal of 5 bases from V and 5 bases from J, the junction contained 14 bases not matched to a gene. Germline CDR1 and CDR2: MDHEN and SYDVKM. This CDR3 is built from 16 residues. The CDR3 loop reads CASSPPRLAVMETQYF. The CDR3 nucleotides are TGTGCCAGCAGTCCCCCCCGTCTAGCGGTTATGGAGACCCAGTACTTC.